The clone carrying this T cell receptor beta chain showed up just once. As yet, its antigen is unknown. The data derive from a study of blood T cells in healthy people across ages. The CDR3 extends over 14 amino acids. Trimming cost V 3 bases and J 1 base, with 11 bases left between them. The germline V gene has CDR1 SGDLS and CDR2 YYNGEE. General study results and limits: Unsorted PBMC input precluded a conclusive naive versus antigen-experienced comparison. Both higher diversity and more naive CD4+ cells marked long-lived donors when set against aged donors.

Healthy Caucasians from Russia aged roughly 6 to 95 served as donors. The second PCR ran roughly 7 to 12 cycles with a sample-barcoded 5' primer and J-beta primers. TCRdb independently ran MiXCR on the 5' RACE reads; one entry per CDR3 protein. This sample carries 1,800,000 or so distinct CDR3 sequences, around 42% of them seen once, and the ten largest clones take around 23%. Sequenced sample: blood. The source of this sequence is a human donor in good health. The chain combines TRBV9 with TRBJ2-7; D gene uncertain. The CDR3 DNA reads TGTGCCAGCAGCGCAACAAGGTCTTCCTACGAGCAGTACTTC. Protein sequence: CASSATRSSYEQYF. The whole variable domain, filled in from reference TRBV9 and TRBJ2-7, reads DSGVTQTPKHLITATGQRVTLRCSPRSGDLSVYWYQQSLDQGLQFLIQYYNGEERAKGNILERFSAQQFPDLHSELNLSSLELGDSALYFCASSATRSSYEQYFGPGTRLTVT.